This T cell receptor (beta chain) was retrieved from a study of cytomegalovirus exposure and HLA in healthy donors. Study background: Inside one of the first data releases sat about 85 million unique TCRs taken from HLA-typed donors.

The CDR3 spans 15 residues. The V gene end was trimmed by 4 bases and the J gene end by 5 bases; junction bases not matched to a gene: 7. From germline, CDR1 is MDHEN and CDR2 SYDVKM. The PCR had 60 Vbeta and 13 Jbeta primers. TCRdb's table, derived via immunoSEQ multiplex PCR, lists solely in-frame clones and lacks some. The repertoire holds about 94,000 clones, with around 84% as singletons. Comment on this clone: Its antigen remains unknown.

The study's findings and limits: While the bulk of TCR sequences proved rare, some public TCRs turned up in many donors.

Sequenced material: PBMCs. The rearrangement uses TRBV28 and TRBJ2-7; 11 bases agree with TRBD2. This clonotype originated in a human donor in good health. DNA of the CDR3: TGTGCCAGCAGTTCAACTAGCGGGAGACGGGACGAGCAGTACTTC. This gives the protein CASSSTSGRRDEQYF.